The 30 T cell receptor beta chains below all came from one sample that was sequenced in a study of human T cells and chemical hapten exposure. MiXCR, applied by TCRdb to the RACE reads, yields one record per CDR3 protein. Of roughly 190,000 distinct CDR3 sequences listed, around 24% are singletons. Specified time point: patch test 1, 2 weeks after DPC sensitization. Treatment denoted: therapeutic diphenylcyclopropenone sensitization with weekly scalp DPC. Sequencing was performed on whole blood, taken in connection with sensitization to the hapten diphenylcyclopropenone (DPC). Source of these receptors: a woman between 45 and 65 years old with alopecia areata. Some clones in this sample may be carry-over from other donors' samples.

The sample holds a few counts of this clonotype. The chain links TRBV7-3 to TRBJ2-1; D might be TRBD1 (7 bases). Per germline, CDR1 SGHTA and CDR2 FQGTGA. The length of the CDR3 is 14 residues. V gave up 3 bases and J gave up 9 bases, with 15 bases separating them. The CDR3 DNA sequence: TGTGCCAGCAGCTTCGTTCAGGGGGGTGGTGAGCAGTTCTTC. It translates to CASSFVQGGGEQFF.

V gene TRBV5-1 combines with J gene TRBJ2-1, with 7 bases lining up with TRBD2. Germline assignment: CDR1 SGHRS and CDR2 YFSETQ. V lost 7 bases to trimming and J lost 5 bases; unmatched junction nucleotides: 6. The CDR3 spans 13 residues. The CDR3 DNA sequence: TGCGCCAGCGGGGCTAGCGGTAACAATGAGCAGTTCTTC. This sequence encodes CASGASGNNEQFF.

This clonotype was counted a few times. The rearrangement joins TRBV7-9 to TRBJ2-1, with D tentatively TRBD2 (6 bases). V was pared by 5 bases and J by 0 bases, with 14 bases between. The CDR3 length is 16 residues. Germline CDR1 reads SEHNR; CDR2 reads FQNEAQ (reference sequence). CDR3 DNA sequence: TGTGCCAGCAGCCTTAGCGGCCTCAGCTCCTACAATGAGCAGTTCTTC. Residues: CASSLSGLSSYNEQFF.

For the CDR3, the DNA is TGCAGTGCTAGAGTTGGGCGCAAAGCCTACGAGCAGTACTTC. Its translation: CSARVGRKAYEQYF. V and J are TRBV20-1 and TRBJ2-7; D call uncertain. CDR1 is DFQATT and CDR2 is SNEGSKA in the germline V gene (reference sequence). The germline V and J ends were trimmed by 1 base and 2 bases, with 12 bases remaining between them. The CDR3 is made up of 14 amino acids.

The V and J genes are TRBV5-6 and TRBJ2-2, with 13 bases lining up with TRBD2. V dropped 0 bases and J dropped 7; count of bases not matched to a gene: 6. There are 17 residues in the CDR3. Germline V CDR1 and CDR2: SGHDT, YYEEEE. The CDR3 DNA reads TGTGCCAGCAGCTTGGAGACTAGCGGGAGGCGGGGCGGGGAGCTGTTTTTT. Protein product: CASSLETSGRRGGELFF.

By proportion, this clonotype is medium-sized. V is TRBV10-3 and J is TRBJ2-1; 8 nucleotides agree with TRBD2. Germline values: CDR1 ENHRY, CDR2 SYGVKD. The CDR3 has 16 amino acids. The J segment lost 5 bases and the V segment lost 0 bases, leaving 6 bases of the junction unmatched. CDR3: CAISESGAGVNNEQFF. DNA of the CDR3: TGTGCCATCAGTGAGTCAGGAGCGGGAGTTAACAATGAGCAGTTCTTC.

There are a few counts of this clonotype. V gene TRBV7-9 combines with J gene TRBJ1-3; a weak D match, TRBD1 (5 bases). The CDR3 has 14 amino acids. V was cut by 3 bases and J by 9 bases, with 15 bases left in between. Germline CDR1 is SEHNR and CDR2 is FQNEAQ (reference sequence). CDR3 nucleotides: TGTGCCAGCAGCTTTGGGGACGGGTATGGCACCATATATTTT. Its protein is CASSFGDGYGTIYF.

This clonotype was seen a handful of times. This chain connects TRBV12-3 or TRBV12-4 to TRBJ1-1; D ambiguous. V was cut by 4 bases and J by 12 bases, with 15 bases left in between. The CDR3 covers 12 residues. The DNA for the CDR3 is TGTGCCAGCAGTTCAGCCGCCTGGTTGACTTTCTTT. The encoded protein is CASSSAAWLTFF.

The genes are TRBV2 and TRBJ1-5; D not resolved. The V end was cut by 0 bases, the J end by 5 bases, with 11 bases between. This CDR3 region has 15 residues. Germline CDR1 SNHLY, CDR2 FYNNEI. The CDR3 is CASSEARSSDQPQHF. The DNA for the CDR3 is TGTGCCAGCAGTGAAGCGCGCAGTTCCGATCAGCCCCAGCATTTT. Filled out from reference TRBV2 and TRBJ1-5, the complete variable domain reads EPEVTQTPSHQVTQMGQEVILRCVPISNHLYFYWYRQILGQKVEFLVSFYNNEISEKSEIFDDQFSVERPDGSNFTLKIRSTKLEDSAMYFCASSEARSSDQPQHFGDGTRLSIL.

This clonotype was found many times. This chain's CDR3 is CSSNPPEYQETQYF. For the CDR3, the DNA is TGCAGCTCCAACCCCCCAGAGTACCAAGAGACCCAGTACTTC. V is TRBV29-1 and J is TRBJ2-5; D not certain. The CDR3 loop spans 14 amino acids. Between the trimmed V and J ends, which lost 8 bases and 0 bases, there was a span of 16 bases. Germline CDR1 reads SQVTM; CDR2 reads ANQGSEA.

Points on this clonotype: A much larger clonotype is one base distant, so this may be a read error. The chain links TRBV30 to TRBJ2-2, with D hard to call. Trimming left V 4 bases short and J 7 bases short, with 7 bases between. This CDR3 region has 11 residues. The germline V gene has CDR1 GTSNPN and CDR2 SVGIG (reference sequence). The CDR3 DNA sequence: TGTGCCTGGAACGATGTCGGGGAGCTGTTTTTT. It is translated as CAWNDVGELFF.

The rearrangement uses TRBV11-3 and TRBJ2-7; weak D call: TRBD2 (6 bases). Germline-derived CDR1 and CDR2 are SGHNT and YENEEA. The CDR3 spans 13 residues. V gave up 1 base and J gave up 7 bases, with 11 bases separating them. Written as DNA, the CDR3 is TGTGCCAGCAGCTTAGGACTAGTGGATGAGCAGTACTTC. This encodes CASSLGLVDEQYF.

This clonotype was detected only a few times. Written as DNA, the CDR3 is TGCGCCAGCAGCCCCAATGGAGTGACGAACACTGAAGCTTTCTTT. Translating gives CASSPNGVTNTEAFF. The V and J genes are TRBV4-1 and TRBJ1-1, with D unclear. The germline V and J ends were trimmed by 4 bases and 1 base, with 13 bases remaining between them. The CDR3 covers 15 residues. CDR1 MGHRA and CDR2 YSYEKL come from the germline V gene.

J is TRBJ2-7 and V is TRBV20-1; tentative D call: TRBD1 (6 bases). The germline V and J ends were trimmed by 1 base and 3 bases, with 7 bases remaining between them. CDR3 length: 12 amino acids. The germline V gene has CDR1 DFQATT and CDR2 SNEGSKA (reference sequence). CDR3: CSARGQVYEQYF. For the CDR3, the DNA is TGCAGTGCTAGAGGACAGGTCTACGAGCAGTACTTC.

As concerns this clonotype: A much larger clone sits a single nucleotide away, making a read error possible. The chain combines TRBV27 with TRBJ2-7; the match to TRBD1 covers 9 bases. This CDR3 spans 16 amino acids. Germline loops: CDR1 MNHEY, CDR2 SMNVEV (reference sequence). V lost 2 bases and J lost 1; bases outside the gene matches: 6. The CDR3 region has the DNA TGTGCCAGCAGTTTAAGGACAGGGGTTCGGTCCTACGAGCAGTACTTC. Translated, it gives CASSLRTGVRSYEQYF.

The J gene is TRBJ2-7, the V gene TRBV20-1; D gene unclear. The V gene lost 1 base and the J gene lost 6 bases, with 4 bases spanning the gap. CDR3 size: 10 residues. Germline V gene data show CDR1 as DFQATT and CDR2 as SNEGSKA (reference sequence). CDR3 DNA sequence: TGCAGTGCTAGAGCCCCCGAGCAGTACTTC. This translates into CSARAPEQYF.

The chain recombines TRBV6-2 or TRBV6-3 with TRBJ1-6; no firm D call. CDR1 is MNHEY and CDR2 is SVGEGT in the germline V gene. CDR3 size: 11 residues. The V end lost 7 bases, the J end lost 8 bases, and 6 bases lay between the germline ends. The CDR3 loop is CASTDHSPLHF. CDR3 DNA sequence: TGTGCCAGCACCGACCATTCACCCCTCCACTTT.

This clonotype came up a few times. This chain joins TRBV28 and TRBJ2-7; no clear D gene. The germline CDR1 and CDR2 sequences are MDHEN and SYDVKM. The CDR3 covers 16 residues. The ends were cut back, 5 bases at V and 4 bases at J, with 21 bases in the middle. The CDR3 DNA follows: TGTGCCAGCAGTAATAACAAAATAGCAGCCACTTACGAGCAGTACTTC. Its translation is CASSNNKIAATYEQYF.

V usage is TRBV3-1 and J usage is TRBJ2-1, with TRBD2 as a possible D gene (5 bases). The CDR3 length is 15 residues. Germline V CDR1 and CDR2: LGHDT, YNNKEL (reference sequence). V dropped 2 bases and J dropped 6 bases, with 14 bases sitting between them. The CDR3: CASSQREPLGNEQFF. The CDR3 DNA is TGTGCCAGCAGCCAAAGGGAGCCCCTAGGCAATGAGCAGTTCTTC.

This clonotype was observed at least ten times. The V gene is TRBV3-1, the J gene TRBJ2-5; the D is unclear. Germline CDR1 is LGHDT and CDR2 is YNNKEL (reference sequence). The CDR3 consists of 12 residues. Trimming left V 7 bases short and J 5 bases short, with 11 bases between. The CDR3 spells CASTRIGETQYF. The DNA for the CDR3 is TGTGCCAGCACCCGGATAGGGGAGACCCAGTACTTC.

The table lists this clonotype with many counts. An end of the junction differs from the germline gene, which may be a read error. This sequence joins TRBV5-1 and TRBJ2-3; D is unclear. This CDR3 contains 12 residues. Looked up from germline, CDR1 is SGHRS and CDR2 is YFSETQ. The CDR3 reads CASSLSTDTQYF. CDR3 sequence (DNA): TGTGCCAGCAGCTTAAGCACAGATACGCAGTATTTT.

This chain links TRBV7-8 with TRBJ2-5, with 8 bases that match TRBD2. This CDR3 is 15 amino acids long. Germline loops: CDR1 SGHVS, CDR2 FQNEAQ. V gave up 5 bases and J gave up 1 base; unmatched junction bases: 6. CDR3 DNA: TGTGCCAGCAGCCCCCGACTAGCGACCCAAGAGACCCAGTACTTC. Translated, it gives CASSPRLATQETQYF. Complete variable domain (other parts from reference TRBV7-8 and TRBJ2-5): GAGVSQSPRYKVAKRGQDVALRCDPISGHVSLFWYQQALGQGPEFLTYFQNEAQLDKSGLPSDRFFAERPEGSVSTLKIQRTQQEDSAVYLCASSPRLATQETQYFGPGTRLLVL.

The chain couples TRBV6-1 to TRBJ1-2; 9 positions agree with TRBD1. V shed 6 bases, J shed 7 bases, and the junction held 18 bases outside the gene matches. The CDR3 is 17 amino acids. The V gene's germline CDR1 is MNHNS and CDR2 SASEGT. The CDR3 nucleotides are TGTGCCAGCAGGCTGGCTAGAGACAGGGGGTTGAGGATTGGCTACACCTTC. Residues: CASRLARDRGLRIGYTF.

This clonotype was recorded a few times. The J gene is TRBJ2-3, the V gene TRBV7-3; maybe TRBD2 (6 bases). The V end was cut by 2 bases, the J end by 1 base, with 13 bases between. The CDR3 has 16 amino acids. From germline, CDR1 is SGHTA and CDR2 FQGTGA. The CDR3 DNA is TGTGCCAGCAGCTTACTGGGCGGGATGGGCACAGATACGCAGTATTTT. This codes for CASSLLGGMGTDTQYF.

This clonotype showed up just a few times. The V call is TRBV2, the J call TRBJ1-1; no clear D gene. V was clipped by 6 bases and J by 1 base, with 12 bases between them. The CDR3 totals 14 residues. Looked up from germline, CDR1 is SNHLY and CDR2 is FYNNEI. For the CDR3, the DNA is TGTGCCAGCAGACTCAGTGTGGGGAACACTGAAGCTTTCTTT. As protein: CASRLSVGNTEAFF.

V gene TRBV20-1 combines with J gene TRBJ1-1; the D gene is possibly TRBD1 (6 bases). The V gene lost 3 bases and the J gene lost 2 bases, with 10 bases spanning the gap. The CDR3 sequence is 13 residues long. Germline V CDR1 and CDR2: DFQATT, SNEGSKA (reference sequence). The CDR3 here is CSARDSVNTEAFF. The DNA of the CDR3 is TGCAGTGCTAGGGACAGCGTAAACACTGAAGCTTTCTTT.

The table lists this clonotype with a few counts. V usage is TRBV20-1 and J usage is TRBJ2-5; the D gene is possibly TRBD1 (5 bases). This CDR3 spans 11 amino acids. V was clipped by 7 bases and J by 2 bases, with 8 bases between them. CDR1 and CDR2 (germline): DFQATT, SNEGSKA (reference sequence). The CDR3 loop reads CSVGAQETQYF. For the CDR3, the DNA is TGCAGTGTTGGGGCACAAGAGACCCAGTACTTC.

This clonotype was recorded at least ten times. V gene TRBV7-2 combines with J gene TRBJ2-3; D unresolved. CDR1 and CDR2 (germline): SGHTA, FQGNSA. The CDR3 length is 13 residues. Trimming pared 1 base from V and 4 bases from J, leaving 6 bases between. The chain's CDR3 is CASSLGLADTQYF. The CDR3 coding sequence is TGTGCCAGCAGCTTAGGGCTCGCAGATACGCAGTATTTT.

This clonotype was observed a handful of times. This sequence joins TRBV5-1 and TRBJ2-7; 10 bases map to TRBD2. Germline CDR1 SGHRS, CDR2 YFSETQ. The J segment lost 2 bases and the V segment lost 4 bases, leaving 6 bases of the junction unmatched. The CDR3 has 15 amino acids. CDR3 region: CASSPGLAVTYEQYF. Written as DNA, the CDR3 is TGCGCCAGCAGCCCAGGACTAGCGGTCACCTACGAGCAGTACTTC.

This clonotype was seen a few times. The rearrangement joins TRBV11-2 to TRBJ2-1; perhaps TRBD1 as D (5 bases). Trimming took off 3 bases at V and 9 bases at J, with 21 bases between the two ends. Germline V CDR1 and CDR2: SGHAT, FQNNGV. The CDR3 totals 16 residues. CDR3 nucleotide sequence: TGTGCCAGCAGCTTTTCGCTAGGACATCAGAGCCCTGAGCAGTTCTTC. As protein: CASSFSLGHQSPEQFF.